This T cell receptor (beta chain) comes out of a study of cytomegalovirus exposure and HLA in healthy donors. The PCR employed 60 Vbeta primers together with 13 Jbeta primers. Assay used: immunoSEQ multiplex PCR; TCRdb lists only in-frame clones, some missing. The sample carries 85,000 to 120,000 clones, more than 60% recorded once. Healthy bone marrow donors formed the donor group. This CDR3 has 14 amino acids. The germline V gene has CDR1 SGHNT and CDR2 YYREEE (reference sequence). V gave up 4 bases and J gave up 3 bases; unmatched junction bases: 6. Overall study results and limits: What was likely a sequencing artifact was a cluster of highly shared sequence variants. TCR beta chains numbering 164 were designated cytomegalovirus-associated.

Points on this clone: Its target is unknown.

This chain links TRBV5-4 with TRBJ1-2; 7 bases fit TRBD1. This sequence originates from a man aged 35-49 years in good health and CMV-seronegative. The sequenced sample was PBMCs. This CDR3 is CASSKTDRDYGYTF. Here the CDR3 DNA reads TGTGCCAGCAGCAAAACAGACAGGGACTATGGCTACACCTTC.